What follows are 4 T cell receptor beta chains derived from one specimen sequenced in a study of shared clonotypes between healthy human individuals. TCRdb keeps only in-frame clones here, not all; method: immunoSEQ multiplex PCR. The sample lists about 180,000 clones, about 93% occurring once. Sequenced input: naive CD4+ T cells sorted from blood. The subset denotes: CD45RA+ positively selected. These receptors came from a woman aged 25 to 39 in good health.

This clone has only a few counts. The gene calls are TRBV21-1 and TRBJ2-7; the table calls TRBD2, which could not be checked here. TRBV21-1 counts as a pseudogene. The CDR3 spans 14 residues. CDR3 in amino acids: CASSKRPAGCEQYF. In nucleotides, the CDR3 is TGTGCCAGCAGCAAACGGCCAGCGGGGTGCGAGCAGTACTTC.

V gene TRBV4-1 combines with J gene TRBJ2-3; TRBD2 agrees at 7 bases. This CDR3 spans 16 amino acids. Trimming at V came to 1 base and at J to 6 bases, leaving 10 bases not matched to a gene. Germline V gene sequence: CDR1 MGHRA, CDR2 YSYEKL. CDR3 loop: CASSQVVRELYDTQYF. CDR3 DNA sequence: TGCGCCAGCAGCCAAGTTGTGCGGGAGCTTTATGATACGCAGTATTTT.

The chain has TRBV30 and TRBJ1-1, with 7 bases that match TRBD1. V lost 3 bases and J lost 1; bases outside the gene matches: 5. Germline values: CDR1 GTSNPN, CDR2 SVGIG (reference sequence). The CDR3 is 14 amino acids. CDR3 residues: CAWSVNRGNTEAFF. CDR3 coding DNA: TGTGCCTGGAGCGTAAACAGGGGGAACACTGAAGCTTTCTTT. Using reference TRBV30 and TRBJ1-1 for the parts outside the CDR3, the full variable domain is SQTIHQWPATLVQPVGSPLSLECTVEGTSNPNLYWYRQAAGRGLQLLFYSVGIGQISSEVPQNLSASRPQDRQFILSSKKLLLSDSGFYLCAWSVNRGNTEAFFGQGTRLTVV.

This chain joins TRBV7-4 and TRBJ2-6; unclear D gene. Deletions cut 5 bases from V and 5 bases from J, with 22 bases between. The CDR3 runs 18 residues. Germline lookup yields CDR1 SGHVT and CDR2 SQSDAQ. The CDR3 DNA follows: TGTGCCAGCAGCAAGATCACCAGCTCACAAAGTCGGGCCAACGTCCTGACTTTC. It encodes CASSKITSSQSRANVLTF. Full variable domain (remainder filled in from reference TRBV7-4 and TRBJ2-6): GAGVSQSPRYKVAKRGRDVALRCDSISGHVTLYWYRQTLGQGSEVLTYSQSDAQRDKSGRPSGRFSAERPERSVSTLKIQRTEQGDSAVYLCASSKITSSQSRANVLTFGAGSRLTVL.